This T cell receptor (beta chain) was profiled in a study of regulatory T cells in long-lasting Graves disease. General study points: Lower TCR diversity was seen in persistent Graves' patients than in newly diagnosed ones.

Time point given: newly diagnosed GD, antithyroid drugs for less than 3 months. The TCR library was prepared using RNA isolated from PBMCs. The peripheral blood volume drawn was 7 to 10 milliliters, and it was collected into EDTA tubes. As for this clonotype: Its antigen remains unknown.

The CDR3 is 17 residues long. Between the trimmed V and J ends, which lost 0 bases and 5 bases, there was a span of 19 bases. CDR1 is MGHDK, CDR2 SYGVNS, per germline. To make TCR beta libraries, researchers used iRepertoire HTBI primers and Arm-PCR of CDR3 regions. As processed by the authors: Identification of gene segments yielded more than 55 TRBV and 12 to 15 TRBJ across samples. TCRdb recomputed calls from the multiplex PCR reads with MiXCR, one row per CDR3 protein. The V and J calls come from TCRdb's annotation, not from the publication. The table lists around 400,000 distinct CDR3 sequences, approximately 15% of them singletons. The data were also submitted as part of a second study, on T cells in Graves' hyperthyroidism and ophthalmopathy. From that paper: Orbital computed tomography and thyroid ultrasound, together with serum TRAb and thyroxine and clinical symptoms, were used for diagnoses.

This TCR was recovered from a woman between 35 and 50 years old with Graves disease. Material: peripheral blood mononuclear cells (PBMCs), obtained at new diagnosis, from a patient treated with antithyroid drugs. The V call is TRBV25-1, the J call TRBJ2-5; D unclear. The CDR3 spells CASSEYEGMMDGETQYF. In DNA, the CDR3 is TGTGCCAGCAGTGAATACGAAGGGATGATGGACGGCGAGACCCAGTACTTC.